The 12 T cell receptor beta chains presented below share a single source sample, sequenced in a study of tumor and adjacent non-tumor tissue in lung cancer (dated by TCRdb to 2017 to 2018). RNA was isolated from bulk unsorted tissue, and RNA quality was assessed with a NanoDrop ND-1000 and an Agilent 2100. Normal lung samples were distant non-tumor tissue taken more than 3 cm from the tumor edge. The receptor library was made with multiplex PCR. The sequencer listed for this sample is Illumina HiSeq 2500. TCRbeta libraries were built by three rounds of nested PCR using primers (Table S4), following protocols modified from ARM-PCR. Using fastp at Q25 and MiXCR, TCRdb reprocessed the public reads and kept productive beta chains. Rows with one shared CDR3 protein collapse into an entry with the most common genes and DNA. The sample yields over 100,000 distinct CDR3 sequences; over 55% were counted once. The ten most abundant clones make up around 20% of the sample.

Sequencing was carried out using distant non-tumor lung tissue. The source is a man aged 60-69 years with non-small cell lung cancer.

Worth noting for this clonotype: Being one base from a much bigger clone, this may be a read error. The V gene is TRBV5-1, the J gene TRBJ1-1, with D unclear. Germline V gene data show CDR1 as SGHRS and CDR2 as YFSETQ. The CDR3 covers 14 residues. The CDR3 coding sequence is TGCGACAGCAGCTTGACGGTAATGAACACTGAAGCTTTCTTT. Its protein product is CDSSLTVMNTEAFF.

Only a few counts were recorded for this clonotype. The chain joins TRBV30 to TRBJ1-2, with D perhaps matching TRBD1 (6 bases). The CDR3 is 15 amino acids. The ends were cut back, 2 bases at V and 0 bases at J, with 13 bases in the middle. Germline V CDR1 and CDR2: GTSNPN, SVGIG (reference sequence). Here the CDR3 DNA reads TGTGCCTGGAGTCCTACCCGGACAGCTAACTATGGCTACACCTTC. It codes for CAWSPTRTANYGYTF.

This rearrangement joins TRBV11-2 to TRBJ2-3; 7 bases align to TRBD2. CDR1 is SGHAT, CDR2 FQNNGV, per germline. The CDR3 runs to 17 residues. V shed 4 bases, J shed 5 bases, and the junction held 15 bases outside the gene matches. The CDR3 protein is CASSSGRRELGIDTQYF. In DNA, the CDR3 is TGTGCCAGCAGCTCAGGGAGGCGGGAGTTGGGCATAGATACGCAGTATTTT.

The sample holds a few counts of this clonotype. A much larger clonotype is one base distant, so this may be a read error. The V call is TRBV4-3, the J call TRBJ1-4; D remains ambiguous. The germline V gene encodes CDR1 LGHNA and CDR2 YSLEER. The CDR3 sequence is 13 residues long. Trimming took 6 bases from V and 8 from J, leaving 13 bases between them. The CDR3 reads CASRLVNKEKLFF. The CDR3 DNA is TGCGCCAGCAGACTGGTCAATAAAGAAAAACTGTTTTTT.

About this clonotype itself: The junction shows a germline mismatch at one end, possibly a read error. This sequence joins TRBV29-1 and TRBJ1-1; 7 bases match TRBD1. The CDR3 length is 12 residues. Germline assignment: CDR1 SQVTM and CDR2 ANQGSEA. In DNA form, the CDR3 reads TGCAACGCAGTCCGTACAGGGGTTTTACAGACCTTT. It codes for CNAVRTGVLQTF.

As for this clonotype: A junction boundary mismatches the germline segment, possibly from a read error. CDR3 amino acids: CANSLSVGETEALF. CDR3 DNA sequence: TGTGCCAACAGCTTATCGGTGGGCGAGACTGAAGCTTTATTT. This rearrangement joins TRBV11-1 to TRBJ1-1; D is unclear. Germline CDR1 and CDR2: SGHAT and FQDESV (reference sequence). The CDR3 consists of 14 residues.

The chain carries TRBV28 and TRBJ1-1; D is possibly TRBD1 (6 bases). Germline V lookup: CDR1 MDHEN, CDR2 SYDVKM. The CDR3 extends over 14 amino acids. V was pared by 5 bases and J by 1 base, with 11 bases between. The CDR3 here is CASSPGHWNTEAFF. CDR3 DNA sequence: TGTGCCAGCAGTCCGGGACATTGGAACACTGAAGCTTTCTTT.

Points on this clonotype: Relative to the germline gene, one junction end is altered; a read error may explain this. The rearrangement links TRBV29-1 to TRBJ1-1; 7 bases map to TRBD1. This CDR3 is 14 amino acids long. The germline CDR1 and CDR2 sequences are SQVTM and ANQGSEA. CDR3 coding DNA: TGCAGCGTTGAGGATGGGACAGAATACACTGATGCTTTCTTT. Its translation is CSVEDGTEYTDAFF.

Sample share makes this clonotype medium-sized. The chain recombines TRBV11-1 with TRBJ2-2; 8 bases fit TRBD2. The CDR3 has 16 amino acids. Germline CDR1 reads SGHAT; CDR2 reads FQDESV (reference sequence). V shed 2 bases, J shed 3 bases, and the junction held 5 bases outside the gene matches. The CDR3 region has the DNA TGTGCCAGCAGCTTAAATAGCGGGGTTTACACCGGGGAGCTGTTTTTT. Translated, it gives CASSLNSGVYTGELFF.

A note on this clonotype: Germline is not matched at one junction end, which may reflect a read error. V is TRBV5-4 and J is TRBJ1-1; TRBD1 is a possible D gene (5 bases). Germline lookup yields CDR1 SGHNT and CDR2 YYREEE (reference sequence). This CDR3 is 13 amino acids long. CDR3 in DNA: TGTGCCTGCAGCTGGGGGGGGTCCACTGAGGCTTTCTTT. Protein: CACSWGGSTEAFF. The full variable domain, completed using reference TRBV5-4 and TRBJ1-1, is ETGVTQSPTHLIKTRGQQVTLRCSSQSGHNTVSWYQQALGQGPQFIFQYYREEENGRGNFPPRFSGLQFPNYSSELNVNALELDDSALYLCACSWGGSTEAFFGQGTRLTVV.

As concerns this clonotype: A read error may be the cause here, since a much bigger clone is one base away. The chain recombines TRBV7-9 with TRBJ2-7, with TRBD2 matching over 7 bases. This CDR3 has 18 residues. V lost 5 bases to trimming and J lost 5 bases; unmatched junction nucleotides: 21. CDR1 SEHNR and CDR2 FQNEAQ come from the germline V gene (reference sequence). CDR3 in amino acids: CASSPGNGGSGKLDEQYF. Written as DNA, the CDR3 is TGTGCCAGCAGCCCGGGGAATGGAGGAAGCGGGAAGCTCGACGAGCAGTACTTC.

The sample holds a few counts of this clonotype. A much larger clone lies one base from this, so it may be a read error. This chain joins TRBV6-2 or TRBV6-3 and TRBJ1-5; D possibly corresponds to TRBD1 (5 bases). CDR1 and CDR2 (germline): MNHEY, SVGEGT. The CDR3 has 12 residues. CDR3 residues: CASNSGSRPQDF. Here the CDR3 DNA reads TGTGCCAGCAACTCAGGGAGTCGGCCCCAGGATTTT.